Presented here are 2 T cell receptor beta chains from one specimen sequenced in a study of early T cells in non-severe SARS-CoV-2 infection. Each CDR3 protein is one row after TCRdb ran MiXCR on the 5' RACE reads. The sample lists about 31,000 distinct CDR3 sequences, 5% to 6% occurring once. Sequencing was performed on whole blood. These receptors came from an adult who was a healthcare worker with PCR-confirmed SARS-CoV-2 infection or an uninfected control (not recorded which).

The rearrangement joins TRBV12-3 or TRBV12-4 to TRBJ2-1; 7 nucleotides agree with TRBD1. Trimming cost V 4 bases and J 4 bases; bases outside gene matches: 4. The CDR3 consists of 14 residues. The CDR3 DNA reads TGTGCCAGCAGTTCCGGGACAGAATACAATGAGCAGTTCTTC. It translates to CASSSGTEYNEQFF.

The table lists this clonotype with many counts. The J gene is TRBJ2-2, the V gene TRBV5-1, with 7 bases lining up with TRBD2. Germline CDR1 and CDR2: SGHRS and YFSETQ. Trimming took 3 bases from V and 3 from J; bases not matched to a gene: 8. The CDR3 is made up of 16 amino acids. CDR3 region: CASSSVGAGDTGELFF. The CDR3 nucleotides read TGCGCCAGCAGCTCCGTAGGGGCGGGAGACACCGGGGAGCTGTTTTTT.